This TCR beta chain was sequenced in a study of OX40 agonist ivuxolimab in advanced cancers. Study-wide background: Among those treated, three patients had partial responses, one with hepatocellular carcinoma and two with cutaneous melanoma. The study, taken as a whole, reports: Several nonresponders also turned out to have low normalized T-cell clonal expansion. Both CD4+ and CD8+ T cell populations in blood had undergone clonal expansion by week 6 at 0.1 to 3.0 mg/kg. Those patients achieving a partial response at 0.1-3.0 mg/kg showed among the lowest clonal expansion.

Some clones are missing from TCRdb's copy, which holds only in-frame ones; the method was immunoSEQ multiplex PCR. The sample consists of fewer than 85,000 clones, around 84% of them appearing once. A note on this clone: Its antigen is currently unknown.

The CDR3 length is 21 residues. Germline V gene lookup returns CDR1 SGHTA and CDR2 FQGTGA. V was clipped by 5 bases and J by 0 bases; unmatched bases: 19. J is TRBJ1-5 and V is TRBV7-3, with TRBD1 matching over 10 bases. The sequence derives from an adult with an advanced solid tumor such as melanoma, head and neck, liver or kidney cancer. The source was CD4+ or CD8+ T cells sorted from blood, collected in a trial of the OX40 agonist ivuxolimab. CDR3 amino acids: CASSTPPTDRGPFYSNQPQHF. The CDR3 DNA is TGTGCCAGCAGCACCCCACCTACAGACAGGGGGCCTTTTTATAGCAATCAGCCCCAGCATTTT.